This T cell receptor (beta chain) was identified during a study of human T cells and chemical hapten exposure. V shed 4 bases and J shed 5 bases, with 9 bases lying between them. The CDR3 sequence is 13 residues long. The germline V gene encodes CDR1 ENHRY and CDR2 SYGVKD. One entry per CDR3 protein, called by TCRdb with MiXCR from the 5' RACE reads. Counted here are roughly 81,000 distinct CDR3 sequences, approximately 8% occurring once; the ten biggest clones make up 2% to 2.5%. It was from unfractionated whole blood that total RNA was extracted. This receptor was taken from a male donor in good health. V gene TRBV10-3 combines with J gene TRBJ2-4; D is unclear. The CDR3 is CAISGDSQNIQYF. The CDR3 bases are TGTGCCATCAGTGGCGACTCTCAAAACATTCAGTACTTC.